The text below deals with one TCR beta chain. Its target is not known. The PCR contained 60 Vbeta and 13 Jbeta primers. Here immunoSEQ multiplex PCR was the method, and the copy in TCRdb shows in-frame clones only, minus some. The sample consists of 95,000 to 150,000 clones, approximately 87% of them appearing once. This entry belongs to a study of cytomegalovirus exposure and HLA in healthy donors. About the study: As an earlier analysis found, 150 million to 200 million T cells yielded 100 million to 130 million unique TCR beta sequences. The study, taken as a whole, reports: The study found most TCR sequences rare, yet found some public TCRs in many donors. CMV serostatus was the only immune exposure information that was available.

This CDR3 has 14 amino acids. The junction had 6 bases not matched to a gene; V was cut back by 4 bases and J by 7 bases. The germline gives CDR1 SGHDN, CDR2 FVKESK. The sample was PBMCs. The V and J genes are TRBV14 and TRBJ2-1, with 8 bases aligning to TRBD1. The receptor was isolated from a man younger than 35 in good health and CMV-seropositive. The CDR3 DNA is TGTGCCAGCAGCCCCAGGGGGCTGTGGAATGAGCAGTTCTTC. Its translation: CASSPRGLWNEQFF.